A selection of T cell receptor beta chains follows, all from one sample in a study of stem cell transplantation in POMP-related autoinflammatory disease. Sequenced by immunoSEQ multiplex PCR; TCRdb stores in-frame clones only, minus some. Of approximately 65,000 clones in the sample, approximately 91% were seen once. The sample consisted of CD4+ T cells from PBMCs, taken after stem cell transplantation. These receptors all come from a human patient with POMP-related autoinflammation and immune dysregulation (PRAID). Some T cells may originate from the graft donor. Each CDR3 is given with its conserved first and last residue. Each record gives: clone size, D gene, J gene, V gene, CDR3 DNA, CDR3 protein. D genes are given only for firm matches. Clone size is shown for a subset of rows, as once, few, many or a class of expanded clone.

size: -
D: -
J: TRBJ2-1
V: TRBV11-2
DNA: TGTGCCAGCAGCTTAGGGTTACTAGCCCTTTACAATGAGCAGTTCTTC
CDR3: CASSLGLLALYNEQFF

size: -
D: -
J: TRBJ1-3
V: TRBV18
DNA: TGTGCCAGCTCACCCCAGGGAAGAAACACCATATATTTT
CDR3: CASSPQGRNTIYF

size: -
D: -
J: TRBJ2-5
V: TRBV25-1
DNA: TGTGCCAGCAGTGAATCTTCGGAACAGACCCAGTACTTC
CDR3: CASSESSEQTQYF

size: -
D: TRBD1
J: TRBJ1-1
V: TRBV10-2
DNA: TGCGCCAGCAGTAGGACAGGGGCTCTGAACACTGAAGCTTTCTTT
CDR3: CASSRTGALNTEAFF

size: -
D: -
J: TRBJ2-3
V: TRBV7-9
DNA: TGTGCCAGCAGCTTCCAGCGAGATACGCAGTATTTT
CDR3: CASSFQRDTQYF

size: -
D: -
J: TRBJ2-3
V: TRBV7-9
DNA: TGTGCCAGCAACCCCCTCAACACGCAGTATTTT
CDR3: CASNPLNTQYF

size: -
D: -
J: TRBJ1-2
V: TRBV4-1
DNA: TGCGCCAGCAGCCACGGGGGTGGCTACACCTTC
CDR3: CASSHGGGYTF

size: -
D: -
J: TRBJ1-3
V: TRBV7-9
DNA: TGTGCCAGCAGCTTAGCGGATGCTGGAAACACCATATATTTT
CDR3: CASSLADAGNTIYF

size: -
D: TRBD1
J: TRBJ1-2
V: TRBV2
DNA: TGTGCCAGTAGGACAGGGAACTATGGCTACACCTTC
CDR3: CASRTGNYGYTF

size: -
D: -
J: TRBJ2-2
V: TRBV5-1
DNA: TGCGCCAGCAGCTGGACGAACACCGGGGAGCTGTTTTTT
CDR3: CASSWTNTGELFF

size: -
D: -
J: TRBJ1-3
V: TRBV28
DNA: TGTGCCAGCAGTTTTTGGGACCGAAGAAACACCATATATTTT
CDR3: CASSFWDRRNTIYF

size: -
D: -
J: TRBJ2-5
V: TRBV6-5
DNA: TGTGCCAGCAGTTACTTGGGAGAAGCGTCTGAGACCCAGTACTTC
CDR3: CASSYLGEASETQYF

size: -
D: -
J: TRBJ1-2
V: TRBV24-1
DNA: TGTGCCACCAGTGATTCCCGAAAGACAGGATTTTATGGCTACACCTTC
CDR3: CATSDSRKTGFYGYTF

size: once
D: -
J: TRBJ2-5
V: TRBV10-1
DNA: TGCGCCAGCAGCCCAGCGGTTCAAGAGACCCAGTACTTC
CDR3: CASSPAVQETQYF

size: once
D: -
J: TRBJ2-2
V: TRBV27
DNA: TGTGCCAGCAGCTCAAGGGGGAAGTACACCGGGGAGCTGTTTTTT
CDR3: CASSSRGKYTGELFF

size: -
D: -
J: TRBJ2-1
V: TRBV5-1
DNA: TGCGCCAGCAGCTCGGGGGTTGTGTATAGTGAGCAGTTCTTC
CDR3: CASSSGVVYSEQFF

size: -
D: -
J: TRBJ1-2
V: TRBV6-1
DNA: TGTGCCAGCAGTGAACCGGGCAGGGATAATAACTATGGCTACACCTTC
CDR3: CASSEPGRDNNYGYTF

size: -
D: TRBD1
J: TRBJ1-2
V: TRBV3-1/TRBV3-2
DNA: TGTGCCAGCAGCCCAGATAACAGGGGTGGCTACACCTTC
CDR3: CASSPDNRGGYTF

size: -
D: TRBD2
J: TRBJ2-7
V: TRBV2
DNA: TGTGCCAGCAGTGATACGCTAGCGGGAGACGAGCAGTACTTC
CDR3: CASSDTLAGDEQYF

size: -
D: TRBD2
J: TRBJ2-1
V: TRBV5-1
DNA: TGCGCCAGCAGCTTGGATAGCGGGAGTCTTGACAATGAGCAGTTCTTC
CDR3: CASSLDSGSLDNEQFF

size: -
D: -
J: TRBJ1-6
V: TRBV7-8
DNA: TGTGCCAGCAGCCTGACAGGAGGAGGACGAGCCGGCCCCGGTACGGGGTCCCTCCACTTT
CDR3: CASSLTGGGRAGPGTGSLHF

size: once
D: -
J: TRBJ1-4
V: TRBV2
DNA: TGTGCCAGCAGTGAATTGGAAGTCTTTCGCTCGGAAAAACTGTTTTTT
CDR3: CASSELEVFRSEKLFF

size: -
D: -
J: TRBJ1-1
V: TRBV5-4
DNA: TGTGCCAGCAGCTTGACAATTTCGGCGAACACTGAAGCTTTCTTT
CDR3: CASSLTISANTEAFF

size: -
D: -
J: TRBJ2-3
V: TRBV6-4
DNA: TGTGCCAGCAGTGACTCGTTCAGCTCTACAGATACGCAGTATTTT
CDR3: CASSDSFSSTDTQYF

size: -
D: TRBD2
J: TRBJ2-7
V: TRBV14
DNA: TGTGCCAGCAGCCAAGGACTACCGGGGGGCGAGCAGTACTTC
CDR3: CASSQGLPGGEQYF

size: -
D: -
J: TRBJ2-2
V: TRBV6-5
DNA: TGTGCCAGCAGTTACCTGAAGTACACCGGGGAGCTGTTTTTT
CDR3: CASSYLKYTGELFF

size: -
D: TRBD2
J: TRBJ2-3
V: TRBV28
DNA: TGTGCCAGCAGTCCCTCCTTCCGACTAGCGGCCACAGATACGCAGTATTTT
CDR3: CASSPSFRLAATDTQYF

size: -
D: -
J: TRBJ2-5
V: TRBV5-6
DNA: TGTGCCAGCAGCTTGGCGGGGGCCGAGACCCAGTACTTC
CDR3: CASSLAGAETQYF

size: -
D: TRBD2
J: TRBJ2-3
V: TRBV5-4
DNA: TGTGCCAGCAGCTCGCGGCTAGCGGGTCGCACAGATACGCAGTATTTT
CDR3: CASSSRLAGRTDTQYF

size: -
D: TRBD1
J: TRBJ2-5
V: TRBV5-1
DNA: TGCGCCAGCAGCCTGACAGGGGGCCTCCAAGAGACCCAGTACTTC
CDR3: CASSLTGGLQETQYF

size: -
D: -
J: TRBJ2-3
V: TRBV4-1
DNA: TGCGCCAGCAGCCTTTACAGGGATGGGGGACGGGATACGCAGTATTTT
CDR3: CASSLYRDGGRDTQYF

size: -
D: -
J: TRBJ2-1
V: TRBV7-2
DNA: TGTGCCAGCAGCTTAGGGGTAGCCGATGAGCAGTTCTTC
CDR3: CASSLGVADEQFF

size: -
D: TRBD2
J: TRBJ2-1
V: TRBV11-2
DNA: TGTGCCAGCAGCGCCCAGCGGGGGGTAAATGAGCAGTTCTTC
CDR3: CASSAQRGVNEQFF

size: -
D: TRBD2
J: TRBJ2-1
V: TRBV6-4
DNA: TGTGCCAGCAGTGAGAGCGGGGGGGGTTACAATGAGCAGTTCTTC
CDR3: CASSESGGGYNEQFF

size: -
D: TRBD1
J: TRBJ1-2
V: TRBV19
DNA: TGTGCCAGTAGTATTCGGGACAGAAACTATGGCTACACCTTC
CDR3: CASSIRDRNYGYTF

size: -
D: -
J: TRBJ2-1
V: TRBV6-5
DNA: TGTGCCAGCAGCTTACAGGGCGATGAGCAGTTCTTC
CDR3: CASSLQGDEQFF

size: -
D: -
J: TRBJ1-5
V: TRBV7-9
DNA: TGTGCCAGCTGTGGGGGTACGGGTAGCAATCAGCCCCAGCATTTT
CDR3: CASCGGTGSNQPQHF

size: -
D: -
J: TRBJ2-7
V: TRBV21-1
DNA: TGTGCCAGCAGCAAAGACCCGGACAGGGGGCGCGCAGAGTACGAGCAGTACTTC
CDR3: CASSKDPDRGRAEYEQYF

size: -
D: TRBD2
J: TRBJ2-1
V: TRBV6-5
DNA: TGTGCCAGCAGTCATCTAGCGGGAGTTCACAATGAGCAGTTCTTC
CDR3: CASSHLAGVHNEQFF

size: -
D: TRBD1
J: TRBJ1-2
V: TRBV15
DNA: TGTGCCACCAGTCTTGGGACAGGGAACTATGGCTACACCTTC
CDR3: CATSLGTGNYGYTF

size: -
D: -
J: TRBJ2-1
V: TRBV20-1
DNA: TGCAGTGCTATTCTTTGGGATGAGCAGTTCTTC
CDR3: CSAILWDEQFF

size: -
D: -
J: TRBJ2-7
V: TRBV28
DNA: TGTGCCAGCAGTCTCGCGGCGAGTACTGGTTACGAGCAGTACTTC
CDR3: CASSLAASTGYEQYF

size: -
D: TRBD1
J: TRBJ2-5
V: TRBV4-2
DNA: TGTGCCAGCAGCTCGCAACCAACAAGGACAGGAGAGACCCAGTACTTC
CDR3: CASSSQPTRTGETQYF

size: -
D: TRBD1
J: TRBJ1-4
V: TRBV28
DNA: TGTGCCAGCAGTCAAGGGACAGCGTATGAAAAACTGTTTTTT
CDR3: CASSQGTAYEKLFF

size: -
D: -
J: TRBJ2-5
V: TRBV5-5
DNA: TGTGCCAGCAGCTCCGGGACTTACCAAGAGACCCAGTACTTC
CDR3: CASSSGTYQETQYF

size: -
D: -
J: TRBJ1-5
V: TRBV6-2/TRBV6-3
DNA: TGTGCCAGCAGTTACAAGGGGACTTTTCAGCCCCAGCATTTT
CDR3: CASSYKGTFQPQHF

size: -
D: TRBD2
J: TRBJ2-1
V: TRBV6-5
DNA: TGTGCCAGCAGTTACTCGCACTGGCGGGGGAGGAATGAGCAGTTCTTC
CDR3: CASSYSHWRGRNEQFF

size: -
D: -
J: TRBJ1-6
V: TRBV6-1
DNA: TGTGCCAGCAGTGAAAAGTCGACAGTTATTAATTCACCCCTCCACTTT
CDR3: CASSEKSTVINSPLHF

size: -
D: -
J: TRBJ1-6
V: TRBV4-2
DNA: TGTGCCAGCAGCCAAGAGATAGGGTCTCGTCTCCACTTT
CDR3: CASSQEIGSRLHF

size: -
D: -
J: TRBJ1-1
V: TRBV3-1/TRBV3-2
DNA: TGTGCCAGCAGCCAAGTGAGGGGGACTGAAGCTTTCTTT
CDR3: CASSQVRGTEAFF

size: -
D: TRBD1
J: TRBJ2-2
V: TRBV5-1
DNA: TGCGCCAGCAGCCTGAGACAGGGGGAGTTCGGGGAGCTGTTTTTT
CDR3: CASSLRQGEFGELFF

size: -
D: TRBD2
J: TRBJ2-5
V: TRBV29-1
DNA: TGCAGCGTTGCGGGGACTAGCGGGCGGCAAGAGACCCAGTACTTC
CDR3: CSVAGTSGRQETQYF